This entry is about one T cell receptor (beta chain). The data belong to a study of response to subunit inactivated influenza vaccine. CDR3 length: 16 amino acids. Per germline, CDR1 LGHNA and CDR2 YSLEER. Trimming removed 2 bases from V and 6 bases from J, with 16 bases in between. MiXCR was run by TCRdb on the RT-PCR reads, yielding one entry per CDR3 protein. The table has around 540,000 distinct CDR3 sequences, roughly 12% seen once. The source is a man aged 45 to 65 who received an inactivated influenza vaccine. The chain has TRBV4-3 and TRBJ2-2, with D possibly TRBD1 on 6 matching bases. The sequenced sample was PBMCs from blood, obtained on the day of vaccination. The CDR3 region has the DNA TGCGCCAGCAGCCAAACAGGGCGTGGAAGGGCCGGGGAGCTGTTTTTT. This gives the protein CASSQTGRGRAGELFF.